What follows are 25 T cell receptor beta chains derived from one specimen sequenced in a study of regulatory T cells in long-lasting Graves disease (dated by TCRdb to 2020 to 2022). Library preparation employed multiplex PCR. TCRdb names Illumina HiSeq 4000 as the instrument used. CDR3 regions were amplified by Arm-PCR with iRepertoire HTBI primers to construct TCR beta libraries. The raw public data were reprocessed by TCRdb itself: fastp quality trimming at Q25, MiXCR clonotype calling, in-frame beta chains only. Merged by CDR3 protein, the rows form single entries marked with the most common genes and DNA. This sample has fewer than 400,000 distinct CDR3 sequences in its table, and approximately 20% of those were observed once. Less than 45% of the sample belongs to the ten largest clones. Sample time point, as interpreted from the label and publication: newly diagnosed GD, antithyroid drugs for less than 3 months. RNA was extracted from PBMCs in TRIzol for both TCR sequencing and RNA sequencing.

The sample here was peripheral blood mononuclear cells (PBMCs), taken at new diagnosis, from a patient treated with antithyroid drugs. These receptors came from a female donor with Graves disease.

This clonotype has a count of ten or more. This sequence joins TRBV7-9 and TRBJ2-1; 9 bases agree with TRBD2. Germline lookup yields CDR1 SEHNR and CDR2 FQNEAQ (reference sequence). CDR3 size: 16 residues. Losses at the gene ends were 1 base for V and 5 bases for J; bases not matched to a gene: 6. CDR3 protein: CASSLVPLAGNNEQFF. Written as DNA, the CDR3 is TGTGCCAGCAGCTTAGTGCCGCTAGCGGGAAACAATGAGCAGTTCTTC.

The chain carries TRBV19 and TRBJ1-5; 8 bases align to TRBD1. V lost 7 bases, J lost 3 bases, and 11 bases stayed unmatched. Germline loops: CDR1 LNHDA, CDR2 SQIVND (reference sequence). The CDR3 covers 16 residues. The CDR3 region is CASTLGRRGLNQPQHF. The CDR3 DNA reads as TGTGCCAGTACCTTGGGCCGCAGGGGGCTCAATCAGCCCCAGCATTTT.

This clonotype was observed at least ten times. V is TRBV7-9 and J is TRBJ1-2; D ambiguous. V was shortened by 4 bases and J by 8 bases, with 11 bases between the two germline ends. CDR3 length: 12 residues. The germline V gene encodes CDR1 SEHNR and CDR2 FQNEAQ (reference sequence). The CDR3 DNA reads as TGTGCCAGCAGCTCAACCAAGGCAGGCTACACCTTC. Translating gives CASSSTKAGYTF.

Ten or more counts support this clonotype. The rearrangement joins TRBV3-1 to TRBJ2-2; a weak D match, TRBD2 (5 bases). The CDR3 sequence is 17 residues long. The germline CDR1 and CDR2 sequences are LGHDT and YNNKEL (reference sequence). V was trimmed by 0 bases and J by 2 bases, leaving 13 bases between them. CDR3 protein: CASSQEGTGRNTGELFF. The CDR3 DNA follows: TGTGCCAGCAGCCAAGAAGGCACGGGAAGAAACACCGGGGAGCTGTTTTTT. Based on the CDR3 plus reference TRBV3-1 and TRBJ2-2, the full variable domain is DTAVSQTPKYLVTQMGNDKSIKCEQNLGHDTMYWYKQDSKKFLKIMFSYNNKELIINETVPNRFSPKSPDKAHLNLHINSLELGDSAVYFCASSQEGTGRNTGELFFGEGSRLTVL.

This clonotype was recorded many times. V is TRBV27 and J is TRBJ2-7; D is possibly TRBD1 (6 bases). The CDR3 has 15 amino acids. From germline, CDR1 is MNHEY and CDR2 SMNVEV (reference sequence). Trimming cost V 2 bases and J 4 bases, with 15 bases left between them. CDR3 residues: CASSLLADRMYEQYF. CDR3 sequence (DNA): TGTGCCAGCAGTTTACTCGCGGACAGAATGTACGAGCAGTACTTC.

The V and J genes are TRBV10-2 and TRBJ2-1; D is uncertain. Trimming took 6 bases from V and 11 from J, leaving 14 bases between them. CDR3 length: 12 amino acids. CDR1 WSHSY and CDR2 SAAADI come from the germline V gene. The CDR3 region has the DNA TGCGCCAGCAGCCCGATAAGTGGACAGCAGTTCTTC. Its protein is CASSPISGQQFF.

Ten or more counts support this clonotype. V is TRBV28 and J is TRBJ2-1, with D maybe TRBD2 (5 bases). This CDR3 is 14 amino acids long. CDR1 is MDHEN and CDR2 is SYDVKM in the germline V gene. V was pared by 7 bases and J by 2 bases, with 12 bases between. The CDR3 reads CASTAGGPYNEQFF. The CDR3 coding sequence is TGTGCCAGCACCGCGGGTGGCCCCTACAATGAGCAGTTCTTC.

Ten or more counts support this clonotype. The chain recombines TRBV29-1 with TRBJ1-1; D call uncertain. The CDR3 has 13 amino acids. Germline assignment: CDR1 SQVTM and CDR2 ANQGSEA. V lost 4 bases, J lost 1 base, and 10 bases lay in between. CDR3 sequence reads: CSVGQDRNTEAFF. The CDR3 nucleotides read TGCAGCGTTGGGCAGGACCGGAACACTGAAGCTTTCTTT.

This clonotype came up a few times. The rearrangement joins TRBV6-1 to TRBJ2-7; tentatively, D is TRBD1 (5 bases). The CDR3 consists of 13 residues. Germline V CDR1 and CDR2: MNHNS, SASEGT. V gave up 11 bases and J gave up 1 base, with 15 bases separating them. In DNA form, the CDR3 reads TGTGCCGGAAGACAGCCAGATTCCTACGAGCAGTACTTC. Translating gives CAGRQPDSYEQYF.

In this sample, this clonotype turned up many times. The chain employs TRBV29-1 and TRBJ2-1, with D tentatively TRBD1 or TRBD2 (7 bases each). The germline V gene has CDR1 SQVTM and CDR2 ANQGSEA. CDR3 length: 18 residues. The V gene lost 5 bases and the J gene lost 0 bases, with 23 bases spanning the gap. CDR3 amino acids: CSVPRQGGPGHSYNEQFF. Written as DNA, the CDR3 is TGCAGCGTTCCTAGGCAGGGGGGGCCAGGTCACTCCTACAATGAGCAGTTCTTC.

This clonotype has at least ten counts. The chain has TRBV12-3 or TRBV12-4 and TRBJ2-5; D is unresolved. This CDR3 spans 13 amino acids. Trimming shortened V by 1 base and J by 5 bases, and 8 bases separated the two germline ends. The CDR3 sequence is CASSLVSSETQYF. DNA of the CDR3: TGTGCCAGCAGTTTAGTGAGTTCCGAGACCCAGTACTTC.

This clonotype came up many times. This chain connects TRBV6-1 to TRBJ1-5; TRBD1 matches 7 bases. This CDR3 spans 15 amino acids. CDR1 and CDR2 from the germline V gene are MNHNS and SASEGT. V shed 5 bases, J shed 7 bases, and the junction held 11 bases outside the gene matches. In DNA form, the CDR3 reads TGTGCCAGCAGTCCCGAGCACAGGGGAGGCCAGCCCCAGCATTTT. Translation: CASSPEHRGGQPQHF.

This clonotype has more than one count but fewer than ten. The V call is TRBV6-2 or TRBV6-3, the J call TRBJ2-7; D gene uncertain. Per the germline V gene, CDR1 is MNHEY and CDR2 is SVGEGT. This CDR3 spans 13 amino acids. Trimming removed 3 bases at V and 1 base at J, with 7 bases between. The CDR3 DNA follows: TGTGCCAGCAGTTATGTCCCTTCCTACGAGCAGTACTTC. It translates to CASSYVPSYEQYF.

This clonotype has more than one count but fewer than ten. The chain is built from TRBV5-4 and TRBJ1-1; TRBD1 aligns across 7 bases. Per germline, CDR1 SGHNT and CDR2 YYREEE (reference sequence). Germline trimming cut 0 bases from V and 6 bases from J; bases unmatched to any gene: 2. This CDR3 region has 13 residues. CDR3 bases: TGTGCCAGCAGCTTGGCCGGACAGGCTGAAGCTTTCTTT. Protein product: CASSLAGQAEAFF.

This clonotype has a count of ten or more. The rearrangement uses TRBV10-3 and TRBJ2-7; 8 bases map to TRBD2. CDR1 ENHRY and CDR2 SYGVKD come from the germline V gene. CDR3 length: 18 amino acids. V shed 0 bases and J 5 bases; nucleotides not matched to a gene: 15. The CDR3 DNA sequence: TGTGCCATCAGTGAGTCGCTAGCGGGCCTGGTTCGACCCAACGAGCAGTACTTC. Encoded protein: CAISESLAGLVRPNEQYF.

The rearrangement links TRBV6-1 to TRBJ2-5, with 8 nucleotides matching TRBD2. After removal of 3 bases from V and 4 bases from J, the junction contained 4 bases not matched to a gene. The CDR3 has 14 residues. Germline CDR1 reads MNHNS; CDR2 reads SASEGT. CDR3: CASSEFTSGETQYF. The CDR3 coding sequence is TGTGCCAGCAGTGAGTTCACTAGCGGAGAGACCCAGTACTTC.

The table lists this clonotype with many counts. V and J are TRBV20-1 and TRBJ2-2, with 7 bases fitting TRBD1. The CDR3 spans 12 residues. The germline CDR1 and CDR2 sequences are DFQATT and SNEGSKA (reference sequence). The J segment lost 6 bases and the V segment lost 4 bases, leaving 2 bases of the junction unmatched. The CDR3 DNA is TGCAGTGCTATGCAGGGGGCCGGGGAGCTGTTTTTT. Protein product: CSAMQGAGELFF.

This clonotype appeared many times. This rearrangement joins TRBV20-1 to TRBJ2-7, with 13 bases aligning to TRBD2. The CDR3 sequence is 16 residues long. The germline CDR1 and CDR2 sequences are DFQATT and SNEGSKA (reference sequence). The trim removed 6 bases at V and 1 base at J, leaving 9 bases unmatched. The CDR3, as DNA: TGCAGTGCAAGGACTAGCGGGAGAGCCTTATCCTACGAGCAGTACTTC. It is translated as CSARTSGRALSYEQYF.

There are a few counts of this clonotype. The CDR3 loop is CASSPSGTGFQPQHF. CDR3 coding DNA: TGTGCCAGTAGTCCCTCCGGGACAGGGTTTCAGCCCCAGCATTTT. The V call is TRBV19, the J call TRBJ1-5; the match to TRBD1 covers 9 bases. The germline gives CDR1 LNHDA, CDR2 SQIVND (reference sequence). The ends lost 5 bases at V and 6 bases at J; junction bases unmatched: 8. There are 15 residues in the CDR3.

In its sample, this clonotype was seen many times. The chain links TRBV2 to TRBJ2-7; TRBD1 is a possible D gene (6 bases). V was trimmed by 1 base and J by 3 bases, leaving 10 bases between them. Germline V gene data show CDR1 as SNHLY and CDR2 as FYNNEI. The CDR3 contains 14 residues. DNA for the CDR3: TGTGCCAGCAGTGAAGACAGGGCGAACTACGAGCAGTACTTC. It yields the protein CASSEDRANYEQYF.

This clonotype was observed many times. The rearrangement links TRBV28 to TRBJ2-1, with D unresolved. From germline, CDR1 is MDHEN and CDR2 SYDVKM. The V gene lost 3 bases and the J gene lost 0 bases, with 12 bases spanning the gap. The length of the CDR3 is 16 residues. The CDR3 spells CASSFTSPASYNEQFF. CDR3 in DNA: TGTGCCAGCAGTTTCACCTCCCCAGCCTCCTACAATGAGCAGTTCTTC.

The gene calls are TRBV11-2 and TRBJ2-7; TRBD2 matches 10 bases. The CDR3 consists of 14 residues. The J segment lost 6 bases and the V segment lost 5 bases, leaving 7 bases of the junction unmatched. Germline CDR1 and CDR2: SGHAT and FQNNGV. DNA for the CDR3: TGTGCCAGCAGCACTACTAGCGGGAAGGGCGAGCAGTACTTC. Translation gives CASSTTSGKGEQYF.

Ten or more counts support this clonotype. The chain is built from TRBV12-3 or TRBV12-4 and TRBJ1-6; maybe TRBD1 (5 bases). V was shortened by 4 bases and J by 10 bases, with 20 bases between the two germline ends. The CDR3 sequence is 16 residues long. The CDR3 DNA follows: TGTGCCAGCAGTTATGGAACGAGCGGGGGAGAATCACCCCTCCACTTT. Translating it yields CASSYGTSGGESPLHF.

As regards this clonotype: This may stem from a read error, because a much larger clone lies one nucleotide away. The CDR3 DNA follows: TGTGCCAGCAGCGACTACTACCCTCCAGAAACCTACGAGCAGTTCTTC. Encoded protein: CASSDYYPPETYEQFF. This chain uses TRBV11-2 with TRBJ2-1, with D perhaps TRBD2 (5 bases). This CDR3 is 16 amino acids long. V lost 5 bases and J 10 bases, leaving 24 bases between the germline ends. The V gene's germline CDR1 is SGHAT and CDR2 FQNNGV.

In this sample, this clonotype turned up many times. The chain carries TRBV6-2 or TRBV6-3 and TRBJ1-5; D is unresolved. Germline V lookup: CDR1 MNHEY, CDR2 SVGEGT. CDR3 length: 18 residues. V was cut by 5 bases and J by 0 bases, with 20 bases left in between. The CDR3 loop is CASSPHQGTGASNQPQHF. The CDR3 DNA follows: TGTGCCAGCAGTCCTCATCAAGGCACGGGTGCTAGCAATCAGCCCCAGCATTTT.